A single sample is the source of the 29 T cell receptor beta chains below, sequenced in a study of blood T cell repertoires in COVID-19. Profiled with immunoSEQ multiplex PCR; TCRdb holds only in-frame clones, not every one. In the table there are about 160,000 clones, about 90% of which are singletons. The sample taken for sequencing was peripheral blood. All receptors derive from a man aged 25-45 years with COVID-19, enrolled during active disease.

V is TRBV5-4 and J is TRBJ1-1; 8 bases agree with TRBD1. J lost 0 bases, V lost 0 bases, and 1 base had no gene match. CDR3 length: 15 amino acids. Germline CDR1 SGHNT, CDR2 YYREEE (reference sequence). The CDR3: CASSLEGQVNTEAFF. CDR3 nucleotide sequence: TGTGCCAGCAGCTTGGAGGGACAGGTGAACACTGAAGCTTTCTTT.

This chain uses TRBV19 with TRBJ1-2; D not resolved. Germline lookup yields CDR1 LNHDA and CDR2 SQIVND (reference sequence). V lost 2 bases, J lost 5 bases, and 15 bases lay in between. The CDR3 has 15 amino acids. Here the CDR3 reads CASSISGGRRYGYTF. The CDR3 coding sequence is TGTGCCAGTAGTATAAGTGGAGGAAGGAGGTATGGCTACACCTTC.

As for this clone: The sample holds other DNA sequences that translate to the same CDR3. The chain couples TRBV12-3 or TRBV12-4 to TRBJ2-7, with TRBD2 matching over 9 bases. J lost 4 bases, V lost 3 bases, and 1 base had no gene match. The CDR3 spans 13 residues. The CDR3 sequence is CASSLRGGYEQYF. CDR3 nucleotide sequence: TGTGCCAGCAGTTTGCGGGGGGGTTACGAGCAGTACTTC.

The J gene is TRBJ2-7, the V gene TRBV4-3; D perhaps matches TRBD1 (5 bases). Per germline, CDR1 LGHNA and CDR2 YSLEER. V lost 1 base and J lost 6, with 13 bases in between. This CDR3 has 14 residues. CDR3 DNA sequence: TGCGCCAGCAGCCAAGCCCAGGGAACGGGCGAGCAGTACTTC. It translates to CASSQAQGTGEQYF.

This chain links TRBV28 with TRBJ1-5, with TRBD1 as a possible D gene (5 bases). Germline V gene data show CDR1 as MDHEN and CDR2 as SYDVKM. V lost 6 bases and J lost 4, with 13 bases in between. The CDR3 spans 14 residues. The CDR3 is CASSTLRGNQPQHF. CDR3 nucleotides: TGTGCCAGCAGCACTTTAAGGGGAAATCAGCCCCAGCATTTT.

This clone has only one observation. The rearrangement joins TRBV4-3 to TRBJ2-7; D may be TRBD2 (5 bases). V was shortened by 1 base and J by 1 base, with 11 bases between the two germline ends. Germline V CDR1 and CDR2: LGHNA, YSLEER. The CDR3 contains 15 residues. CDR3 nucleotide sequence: TGCGCCAGCAGCCAAGGTCTAGGACTTTCCTACGAGCAGTACTTC. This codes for CASSQGLGLSYEQYF.

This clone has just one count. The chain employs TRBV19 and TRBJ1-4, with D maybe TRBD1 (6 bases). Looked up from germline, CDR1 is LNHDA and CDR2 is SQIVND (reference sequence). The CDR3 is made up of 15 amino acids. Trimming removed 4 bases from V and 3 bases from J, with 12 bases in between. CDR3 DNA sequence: TGTGCCAGTAGTAATACAGGGCTGCCTAATGAAAAACTGTTTTTT. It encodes CASSNTGLPNEKLFF.

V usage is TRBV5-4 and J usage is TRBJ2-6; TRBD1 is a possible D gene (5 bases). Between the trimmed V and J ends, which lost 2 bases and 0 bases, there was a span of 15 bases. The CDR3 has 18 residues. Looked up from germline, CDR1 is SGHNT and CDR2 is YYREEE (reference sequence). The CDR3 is CASSLRSRVLSGANVLTF. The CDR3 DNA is TGTGCCAGCAGCTTACGAAGCAGGGTGCTCTCTGGGGCCAACGTCCTGACTTTC.

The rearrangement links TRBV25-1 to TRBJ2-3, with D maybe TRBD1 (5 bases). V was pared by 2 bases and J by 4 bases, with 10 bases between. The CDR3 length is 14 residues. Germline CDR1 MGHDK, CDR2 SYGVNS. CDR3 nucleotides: TGTGCCAGCAGTGAAAGGGTAGGGGCAGATACGCAGTATTTT. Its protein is CASSERVGADTQYF.

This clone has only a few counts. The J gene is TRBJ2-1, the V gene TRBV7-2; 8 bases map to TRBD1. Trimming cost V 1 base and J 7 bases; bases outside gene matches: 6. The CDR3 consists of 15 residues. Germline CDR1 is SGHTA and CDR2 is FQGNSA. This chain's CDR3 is CASSLVGQGYNEQFF. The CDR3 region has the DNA TGTGCCAGCAGCTTAGTAGGACAGGGTTATAATGAGCAGTTCTTC.

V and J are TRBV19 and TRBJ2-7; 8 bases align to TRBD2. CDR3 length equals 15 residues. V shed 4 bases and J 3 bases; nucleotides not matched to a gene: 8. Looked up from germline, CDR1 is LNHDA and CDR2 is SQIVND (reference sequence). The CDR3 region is CASSTFPGRVYEQYF. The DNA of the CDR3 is TGTGCCAGTAGTACCTTCCCCGGGAGGGTCTACGAGCAGTACTTC.

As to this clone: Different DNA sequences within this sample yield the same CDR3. The CDR3 sequence: CASSVGTGGQPQHF. The DNA of the CDR3 is TGTGCCAGCAGCGTAGGGACAGGGGGGCAGCCCCAGCATTTT. The chain has TRBV9 and TRBJ1-5; 10 bases are shared with TRBD1. Germline V CDR1 and CDR2: SGDLS, YYNGEE. The CDR3 is made up of 14 amino acids. Trimming took 0 bases from V and 7 from J; bases not matched to a gene: 1.

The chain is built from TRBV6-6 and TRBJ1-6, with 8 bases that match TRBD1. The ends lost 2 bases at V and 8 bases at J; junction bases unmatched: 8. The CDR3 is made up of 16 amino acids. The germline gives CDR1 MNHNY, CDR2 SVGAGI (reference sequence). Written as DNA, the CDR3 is TGTGCCAGCAGTTACCGAAGGACAGGGTTTCATTCACCCCTCCACTTT. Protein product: CASSYRRTGFHSPLHF.

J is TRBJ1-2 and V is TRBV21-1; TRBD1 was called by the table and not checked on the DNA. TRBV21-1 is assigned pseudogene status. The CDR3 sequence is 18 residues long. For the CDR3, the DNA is TGTGCCAGCAGCAAAGAGGTGAACCGGGACAGCAATAACTATGGCTACACCTTC. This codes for CASSKEVNRDSNNYGYTF.

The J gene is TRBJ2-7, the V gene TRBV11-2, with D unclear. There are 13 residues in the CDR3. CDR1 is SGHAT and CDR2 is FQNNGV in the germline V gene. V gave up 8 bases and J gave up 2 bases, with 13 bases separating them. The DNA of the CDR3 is TGTGCCAGCGGCCATGGTTTCGCCTACGAGCAGTACTTC. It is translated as CASGHGFAYEQYF.

CDR3 nucleotides: TGTGCCAGCCGAGGGTTCAGGAAAAAACTGTTTTTT. Translation gives CASRGFRKKLFF. The chain recombines TRBV3-1 (or the pseudogene TRBV3-2) with TRBJ1-4, with D unclear. Germline CDR1 reads LGHDT; CDR2 reads YNNKEL (reference sequence). The CDR3 totals 12 residues. V lost 8 bases, J lost 9 bases, and 13 bases lay in between.

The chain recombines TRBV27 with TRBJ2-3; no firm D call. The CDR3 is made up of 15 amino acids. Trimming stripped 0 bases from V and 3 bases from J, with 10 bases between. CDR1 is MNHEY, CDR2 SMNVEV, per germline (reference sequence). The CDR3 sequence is CASSLSRRRTDTQYF. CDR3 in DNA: TGTGCCAGCAGTTTATCGAGGAGAAGGACAGATACGCAGTATTTT.

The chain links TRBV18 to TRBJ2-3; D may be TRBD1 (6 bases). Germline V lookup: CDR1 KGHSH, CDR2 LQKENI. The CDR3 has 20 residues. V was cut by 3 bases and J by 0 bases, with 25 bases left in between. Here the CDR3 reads CASSPLDSLSLLLSTDTQYF. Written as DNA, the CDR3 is TGTGCCAGCTCACCCCTGGACAGTCTTTCCCTACTCCTTAGCACAGATACGCAGTATTTT.

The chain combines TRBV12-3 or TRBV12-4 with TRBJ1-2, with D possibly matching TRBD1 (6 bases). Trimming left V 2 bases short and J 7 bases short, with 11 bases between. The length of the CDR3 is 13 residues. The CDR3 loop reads CASSLREGGGYTF. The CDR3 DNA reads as TGTGCCAGCAGTTTAAGGGAGGGGGGTGGCTACACCTTC.

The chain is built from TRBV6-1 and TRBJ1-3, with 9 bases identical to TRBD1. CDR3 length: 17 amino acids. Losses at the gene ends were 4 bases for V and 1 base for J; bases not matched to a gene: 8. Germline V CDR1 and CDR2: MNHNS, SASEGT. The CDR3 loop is CASSAYRGRGSGNTIYF. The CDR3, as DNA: TGTGCCAGCAGTGCCTACAGGGGGCGCGGTTCTGGAAACACCATATATTTT.

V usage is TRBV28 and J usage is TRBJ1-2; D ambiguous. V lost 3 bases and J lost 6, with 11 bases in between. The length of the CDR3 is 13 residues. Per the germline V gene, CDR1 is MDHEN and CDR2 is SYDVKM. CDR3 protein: CASSFRGQDGYTF. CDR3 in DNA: TGTGCCAGCAGTTTCCGGGGTCAGGATGGCTACACCTTC.

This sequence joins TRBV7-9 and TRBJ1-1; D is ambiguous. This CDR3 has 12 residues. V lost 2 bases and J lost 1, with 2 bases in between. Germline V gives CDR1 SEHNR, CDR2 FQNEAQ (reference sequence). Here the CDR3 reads CASSLQNTEAFF. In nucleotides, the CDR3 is TGTGCCAGCAGCTTACAGAACACTGAAGCTTTCTTT.

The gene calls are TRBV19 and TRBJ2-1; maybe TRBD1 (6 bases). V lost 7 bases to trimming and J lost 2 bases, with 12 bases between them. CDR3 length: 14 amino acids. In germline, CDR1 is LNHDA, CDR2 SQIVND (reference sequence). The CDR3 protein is CASTQGSAYNEQFF. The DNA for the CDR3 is TGTGCCAGTACCCAGGGGAGCGCCTACAATGAGCAGTTCTTC.

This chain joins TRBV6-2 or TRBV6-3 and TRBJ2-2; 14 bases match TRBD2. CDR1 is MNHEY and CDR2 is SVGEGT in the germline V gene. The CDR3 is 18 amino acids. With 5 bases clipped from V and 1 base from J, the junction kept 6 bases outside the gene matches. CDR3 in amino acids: CASSEGTSGRENTGELFF. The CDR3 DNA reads TGTGCCAGCAGTGAGGGGACTAGCGGGAGAGAGAACACCGGGGAGCTGTTTTTT.

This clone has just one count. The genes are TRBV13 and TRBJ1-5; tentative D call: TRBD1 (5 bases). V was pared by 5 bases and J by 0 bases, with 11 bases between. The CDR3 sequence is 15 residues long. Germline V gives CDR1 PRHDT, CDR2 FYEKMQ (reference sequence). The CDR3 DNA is TGTGCCAGCAGCCTCGCCGGACATAGCAATCAGCCCCAGCATTTT. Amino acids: CASSLAGHSNQPQHF.

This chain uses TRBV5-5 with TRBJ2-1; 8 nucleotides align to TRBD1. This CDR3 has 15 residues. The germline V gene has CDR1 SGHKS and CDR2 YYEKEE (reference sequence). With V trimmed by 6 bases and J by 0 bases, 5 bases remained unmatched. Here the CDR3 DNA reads TGTGCCAGCATCCCGGGGACAGGCTCCTACAATGAGCAGTTCTTC. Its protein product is CASIPGTGSYNEQFF. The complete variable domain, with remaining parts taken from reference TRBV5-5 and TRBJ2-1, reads DAGVTQSPTHLIKTRGQQVTLRCSPISGHKSVSWYQQVLGQGPQFIFQYYEKEERGRGNFPDRFSARQFPNYSSELNVNALLLGDSALYLCASIPGTGSYNEQFFGPGTRLTVL.

The CDR3 protein is CAISSSRSYEQYF. The CDR3 coding sequence is TGTGCCATCAGCTCCTCGCGGTCATACGAGCAGTACTTC. This rearrangement joins TRBV10-3 to TRBJ2-7; D not certain. Trimming pared 6 bases from V and 4 bases from J, leaving 13 bases between. Per the germline V gene, CDR1 is ENHRY and CDR2 is SYGVKD. The length of the CDR3 is 13 residues.

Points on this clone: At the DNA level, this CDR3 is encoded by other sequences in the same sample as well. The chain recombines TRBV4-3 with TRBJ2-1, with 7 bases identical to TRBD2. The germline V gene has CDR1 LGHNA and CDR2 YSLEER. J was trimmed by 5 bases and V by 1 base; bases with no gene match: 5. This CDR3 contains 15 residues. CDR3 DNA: TGCGCCAGCAGCCAAGCACTAGCGCTAAACAATGAGCAGTTCTTC. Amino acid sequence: CASSQALALNNEQFF.

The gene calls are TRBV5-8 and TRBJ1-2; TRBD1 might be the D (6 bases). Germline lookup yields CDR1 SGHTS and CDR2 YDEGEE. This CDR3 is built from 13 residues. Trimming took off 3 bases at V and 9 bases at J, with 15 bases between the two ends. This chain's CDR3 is CASSSRGDDRYTF. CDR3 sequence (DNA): TGTGCCAGCAGCTCCAGGGGCGATGACCGCTACACCTTC.